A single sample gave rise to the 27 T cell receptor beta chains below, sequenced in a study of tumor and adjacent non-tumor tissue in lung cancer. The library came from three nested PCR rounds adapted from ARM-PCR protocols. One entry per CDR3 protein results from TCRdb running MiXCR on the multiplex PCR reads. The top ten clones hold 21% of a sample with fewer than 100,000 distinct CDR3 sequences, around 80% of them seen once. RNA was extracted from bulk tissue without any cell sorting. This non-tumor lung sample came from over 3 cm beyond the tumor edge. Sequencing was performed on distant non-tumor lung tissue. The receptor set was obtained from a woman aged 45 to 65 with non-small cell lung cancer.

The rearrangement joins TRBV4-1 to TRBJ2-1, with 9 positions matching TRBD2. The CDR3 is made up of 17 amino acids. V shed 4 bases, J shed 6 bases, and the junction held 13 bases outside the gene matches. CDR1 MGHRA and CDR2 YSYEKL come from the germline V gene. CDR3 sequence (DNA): TGCGCCAGCAGCCGTATCCCAGCGGGAGGTACCTGCAATGAGCAGTTCTTC. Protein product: CASSRIPAGGTCNEQFF.

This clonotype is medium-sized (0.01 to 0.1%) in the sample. CDR3 nucleotide sequence: TGTGCCAGCAGCTTAGCGATAACGAGCGAGCAGTACTTC. Translated, it gives CASSLAITSEQYF. V gene TRBV11-1 combines with J gene TRBJ2-7; the D is unclear. Trimming removed 0 bases from V and 6 bases from J, with 9 bases in between. CDR3 length equals 13 residues. CDR1 SGHAT and CDR2 FQDESV come from the germline V gene (reference sequence).

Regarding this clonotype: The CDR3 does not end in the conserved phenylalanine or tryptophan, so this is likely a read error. The chain's CDR3 is CAIKMGGAYYEQFC. Here the CDR3 DNA reads TGTGCCATCAAGATGGGAGGGGCCTACTATGAGCAGTTCTGC. This chain joins TRBV10-3 and TRBJ2-1; 7 bases align to TRBD2. The CDR3 covers 14 residues. The germline gives CDR1 ENHRY, CDR2 SYGVKD.

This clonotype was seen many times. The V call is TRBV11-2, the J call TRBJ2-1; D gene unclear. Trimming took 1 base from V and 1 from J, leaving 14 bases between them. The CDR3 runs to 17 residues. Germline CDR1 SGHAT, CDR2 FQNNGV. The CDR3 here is CASSLGHLEESYNEQFF. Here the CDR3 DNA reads TGTGCCAGCAGCTTAGGGCATCTAGAGGAATCCTACAATGAGCAGTTCTTC.

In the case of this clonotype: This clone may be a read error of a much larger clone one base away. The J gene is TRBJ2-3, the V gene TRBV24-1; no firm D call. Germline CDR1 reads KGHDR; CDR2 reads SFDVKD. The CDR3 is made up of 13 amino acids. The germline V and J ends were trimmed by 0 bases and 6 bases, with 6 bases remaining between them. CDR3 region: CATSDLCGDTQYF. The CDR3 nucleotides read TGTGCCACCAGTGATTTGTGTGGGGATACGCAGTATTTT.

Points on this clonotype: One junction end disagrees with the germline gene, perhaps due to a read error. CDR3 nucleotide sequence: TGTGCCAGCAGCTTGAGCGAGAGTACCAACGCGCAGTGCTTC. Protein product: CASSLSESTNAQCF. The chain couples TRBV11-2 to TRBJ2-7, with no clear D. There are 14 residues in the CDR3. Germline V gives CDR1 SGHAT, CDR2 FQNNGV. The whole variable domain, remainder taken from reference TRBV11-2 and TRBJ2-7, is EAGVAQSPRYKIIEKRQSVAFWCNPISGHATLYWYQQILGQGPKLLIQFQNNGVVDDSQLPKDRFSAERLKGVDSTLKIQPAKLEDSAVYLCASSLSESTNAQCFGPGTRLTVT.

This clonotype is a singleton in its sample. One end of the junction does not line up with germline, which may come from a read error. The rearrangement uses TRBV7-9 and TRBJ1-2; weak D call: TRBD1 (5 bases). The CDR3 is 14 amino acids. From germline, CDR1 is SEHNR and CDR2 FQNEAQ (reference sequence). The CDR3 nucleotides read TGTGCCAGTAGCCCCACGGACAAGCTCTATGACTACACCTTC. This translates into CASSPTDKLYDYTF.

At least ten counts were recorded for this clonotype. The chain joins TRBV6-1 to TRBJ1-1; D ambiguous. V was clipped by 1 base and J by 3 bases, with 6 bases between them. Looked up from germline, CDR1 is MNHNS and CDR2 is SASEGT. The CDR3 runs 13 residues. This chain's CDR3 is CASSEGMYTEAFF. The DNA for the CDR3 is TGTGCCAGCAGTGAAGGAATGTACACTGAAGCTTTCTTT.

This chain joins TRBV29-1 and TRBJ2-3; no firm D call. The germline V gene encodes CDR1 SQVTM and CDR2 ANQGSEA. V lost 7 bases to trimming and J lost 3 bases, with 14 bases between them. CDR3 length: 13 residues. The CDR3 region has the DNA TGCAGCGCCGGTGCCTTATTGACAGATACGCAGTATTTT. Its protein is CSAGALLTDTQYF.

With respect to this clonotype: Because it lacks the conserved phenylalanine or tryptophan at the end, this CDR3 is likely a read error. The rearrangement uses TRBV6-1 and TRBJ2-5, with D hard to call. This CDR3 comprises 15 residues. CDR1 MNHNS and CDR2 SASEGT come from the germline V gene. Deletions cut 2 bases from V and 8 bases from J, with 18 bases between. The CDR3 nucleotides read TGTGCCAGCAGTGAATCCCCGGTGGGGTTAGAAACCCAGTACATC. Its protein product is CASSESPVGLETQYI.

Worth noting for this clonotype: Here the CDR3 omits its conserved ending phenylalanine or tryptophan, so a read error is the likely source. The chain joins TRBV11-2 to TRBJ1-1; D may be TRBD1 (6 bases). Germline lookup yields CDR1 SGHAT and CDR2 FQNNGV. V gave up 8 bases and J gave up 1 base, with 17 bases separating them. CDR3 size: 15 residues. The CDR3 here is CASGLEPGANTEAFS. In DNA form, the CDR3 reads TGTGCCAGCGGTTTAGAGCCGGGGGCGAACACTGAAGCTTTCTCT.

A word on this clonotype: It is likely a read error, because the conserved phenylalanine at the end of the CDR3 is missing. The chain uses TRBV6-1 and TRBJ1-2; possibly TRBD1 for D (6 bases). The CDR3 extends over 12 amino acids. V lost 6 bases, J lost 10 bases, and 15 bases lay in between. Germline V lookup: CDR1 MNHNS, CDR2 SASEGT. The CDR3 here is CASRQGGGDYTI. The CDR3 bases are TGTGCCAGCAGACAGGGAGGTGGTGACTACACCATC.

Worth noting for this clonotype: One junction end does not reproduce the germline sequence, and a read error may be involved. CDR3 residues: CASSGRQQNAEAFF. DNA for the CDR3: TGTGCCAGTAGTGGCCGACAGCAGAACGCTGAAGCTTTCTTT. This rearrangement joins TRBV12-3 or TRBV12-4 to TRBJ1-1, with D perhaps matching TRBD1 (5 bases). CDR3 length equals 14 residues.

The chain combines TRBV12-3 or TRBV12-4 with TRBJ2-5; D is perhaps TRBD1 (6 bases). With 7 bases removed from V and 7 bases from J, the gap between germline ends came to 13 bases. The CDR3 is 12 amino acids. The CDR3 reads CASNWGRVTQYF. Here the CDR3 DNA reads TGTGCCAGCAATTGGGGGCGGGTGACCCAGTACTTC.

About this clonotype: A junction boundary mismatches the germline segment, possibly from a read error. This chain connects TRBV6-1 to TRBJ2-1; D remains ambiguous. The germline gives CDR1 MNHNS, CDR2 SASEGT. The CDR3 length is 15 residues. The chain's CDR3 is CTSSDSFATYNEQFF. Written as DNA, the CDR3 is TGTACCAGCAGTGATAGCTTTGCCACCTACAACGAGCAGTTCTTC.

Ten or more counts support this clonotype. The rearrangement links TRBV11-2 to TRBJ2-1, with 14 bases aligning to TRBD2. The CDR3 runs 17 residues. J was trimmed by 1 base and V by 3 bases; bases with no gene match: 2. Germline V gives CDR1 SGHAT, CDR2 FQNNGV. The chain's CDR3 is CASSLGTSGSSYNEQFF. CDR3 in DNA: TGTGCCAGCAGCTTGGGGACTAGCGGGAGTTCCTACAATGAGCAGTTCTTC.

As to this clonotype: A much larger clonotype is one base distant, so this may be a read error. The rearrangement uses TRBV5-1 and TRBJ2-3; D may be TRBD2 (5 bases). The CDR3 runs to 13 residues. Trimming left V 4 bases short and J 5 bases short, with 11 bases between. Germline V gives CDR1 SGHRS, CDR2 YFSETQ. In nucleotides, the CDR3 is TGCGCCAGCAGCCTCGGGAATCGAGATACGCAGTATTTT. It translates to CASSLGNRDTQYF.

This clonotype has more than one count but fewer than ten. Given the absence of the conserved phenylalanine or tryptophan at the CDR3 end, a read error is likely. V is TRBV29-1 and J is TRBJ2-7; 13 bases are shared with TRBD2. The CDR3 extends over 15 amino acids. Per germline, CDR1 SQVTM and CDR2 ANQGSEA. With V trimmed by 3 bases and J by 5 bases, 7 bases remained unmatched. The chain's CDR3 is CSVDRTSGSLHEQYL. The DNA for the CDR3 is TGCAGCGTTGACAGGACTAGCGGGAGTCTGCACGAGCAGTACCTC.

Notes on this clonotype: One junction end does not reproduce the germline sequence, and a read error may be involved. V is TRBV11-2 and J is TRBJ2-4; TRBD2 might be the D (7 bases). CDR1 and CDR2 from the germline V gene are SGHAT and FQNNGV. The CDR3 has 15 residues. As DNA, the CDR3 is TGTGCCAGCAGTATCCCTAGCGGAATTGGGGACATTCAGTATTTC. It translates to CASSIPSGIGDIQYF. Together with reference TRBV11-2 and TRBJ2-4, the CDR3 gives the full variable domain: EAGVAQSPRYKIIEKRQSVAFWCNPISGHATLYWYQQILGQGPKLLIQFQNNGVVDDSQLPKDRFSAERLKGVDSTLKIQPAKLEDSAVYLCASSIPSGIGDIQYFGAGTRLSVL.

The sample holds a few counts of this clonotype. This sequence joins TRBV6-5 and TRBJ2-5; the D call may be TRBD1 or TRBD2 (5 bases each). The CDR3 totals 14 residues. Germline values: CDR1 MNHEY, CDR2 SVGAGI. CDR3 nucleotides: TGTGTCAGTAGCCCCGGGGCAGTCCAAGAGACCCAGTACTTC. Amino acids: CVSSPGAVQETQYF.

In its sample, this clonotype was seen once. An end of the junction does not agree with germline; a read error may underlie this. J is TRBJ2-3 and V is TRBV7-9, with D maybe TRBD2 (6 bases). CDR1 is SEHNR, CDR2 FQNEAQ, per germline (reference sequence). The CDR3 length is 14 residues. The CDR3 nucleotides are TGTGCCAGCACCTCCTCCGGGAGCACAGATACGCAATATTTT. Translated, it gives CASTSSGSTDTQYF.

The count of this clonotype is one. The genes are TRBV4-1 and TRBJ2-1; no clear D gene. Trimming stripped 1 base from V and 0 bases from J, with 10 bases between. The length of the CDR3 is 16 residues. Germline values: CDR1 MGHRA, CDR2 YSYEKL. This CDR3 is CASSQVGKLSYNEQFF. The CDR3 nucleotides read TGCGCCAGCAGCCAAGTAGGCAAACTCTCCTACAATGAGCAGTTCTTC.

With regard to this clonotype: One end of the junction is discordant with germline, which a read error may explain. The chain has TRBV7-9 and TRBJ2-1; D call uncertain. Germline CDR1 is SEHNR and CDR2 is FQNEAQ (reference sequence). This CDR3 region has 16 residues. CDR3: CASSLTPLHPYNEQFF. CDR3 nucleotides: TGTGCCAGCAGCTTAACACCCCTCCACCCCTACAATGAACAGTTCTTC.

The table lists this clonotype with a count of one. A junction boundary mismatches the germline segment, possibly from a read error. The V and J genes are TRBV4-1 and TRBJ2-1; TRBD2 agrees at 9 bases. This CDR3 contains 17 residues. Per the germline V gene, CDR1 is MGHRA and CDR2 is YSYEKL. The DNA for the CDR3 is TGCACCAGCAGCCAACCTAGCGGGATTGGCACCTACAATGAGCAGCTCTTC. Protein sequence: CTSSQPSGIGTYNEQLF.

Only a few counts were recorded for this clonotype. DNA of the CDR3: TGTGCCAGCAGTTACTCCTTTGCCCCCTCCTACAATGAGCAGTTCTTC. Amino acid sequence: CASSYSFAPSYNEQFF. The V and J genes are TRBV6-5 and TRBJ2-1, with D hard to call. Germline CDR1 MNHEY, CDR2 SVGAGI. V gave up 0 bases and J gave up 0 bases, with 9 bases separating them. The CDR3 runs 16 residues.

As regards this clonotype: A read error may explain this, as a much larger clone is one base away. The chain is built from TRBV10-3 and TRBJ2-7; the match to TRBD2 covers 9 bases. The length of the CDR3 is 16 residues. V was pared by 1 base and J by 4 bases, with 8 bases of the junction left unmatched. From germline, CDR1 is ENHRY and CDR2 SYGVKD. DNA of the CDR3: TGTGCCATCAGTGAGTTGTCTAGCGGGAATGGGTACGAGCAGTACTTC. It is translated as CAISELSSGNGYEQYF.

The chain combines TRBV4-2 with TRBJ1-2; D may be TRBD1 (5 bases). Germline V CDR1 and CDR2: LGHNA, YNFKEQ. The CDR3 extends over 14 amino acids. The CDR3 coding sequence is TGTGTCAACAGCCAAGAATTGACAAAGGGGGGCTACACCTTC. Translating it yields CVNSQELTKGGYTF.